This TCR beta chain was sequenced during a study of cytomegalovirus exposure and HLA in healthy donors. Findings of the study overall: Later examination showed HLA-associated TCR beta chains had greater clonal expansion than equally common others. In a later analysis, TCR beta V- and J-gene trimming showed a link to a missense DCLRE1C variant. Segments of the TCR beta V type were, in most cases, productive about 87% or about 30% of the time in an earlier analysis.

Primers: 60 Vbeta forward and 13 Jbeta reverse. TCRdb keeps only in-frame clones here, not all; method: immunoSEQ multiplex PCR. The sample shows about 160,000 clones, 70% to 90% of them seen only once. To note about this clone: As yet, its antigen is unknown.

The donors gave bone marrow, and they were healthy. Sequencing was carried out using PBMCs. The sequence was collected from a woman aged 18-30 years in good health and CMV-seronegative.

The chain's CDR3 is CASSITGRATQYF. The CDR3 region has the DNA TGTGCCAGTAGTATAACGGGAAGGGCTACGCAGTATTTT. This sequence joins TRBV19 and TRBJ2-3, with a weak D call TRBD2 (5 bases). Germline values: CDR1 LNHDA, CDR2 SQIVND (reference sequence). The CDR3 is 13 amino acids. The V end lost 2 bases, the J end lost 8 bases, and 11 bases lay between the germline ends.